One sample yielded the 10 T cell receptor beta chains listed below, sequenced in a study of T cell repertoires in cytomegalovirus infection. TCRdb re-called the reads through MiXCR, storing one row per CDR3 protein. The table has fewer than 350,000 distinct CDR3 sequences, more than 8% seen once. The sequenced material came from PBMCs. These receptor sequences come from a human donor in good health (CMV status not recorded). Some clones in this sample may be carry-over from other donors' samples.

The chain combines TRBV6-5 with TRBJ2-1; 11 nucleotides agree with TRBD1. Germline V gene data show CDR1 as MNHEY and CDR2 as SVGAGI. This CDR3 comprises 18 residues. V was clipped by 2 bases and J by 4 bases; unmatched bases: 10. The CDR3 protein is CASSYGTGGQILYNEQFF. DNA for the CDR3: TGTGCCAGCAGTTACGGGACAGGGGGGCAAATACTATACAATGAGCAGTTCTTC.

This clonotype has at least ten counts. CDR3 region: CASTLSSGSYEQYF. DNA of the CDR3: TGTGCCAGCACCCTTTCTAGCGGCTCCTACGAGCAGTACTTC. The chain combines TRBV7-9 with TRBJ2-7; 7 bases line up with TRBD2. Germline V lookup: CDR1 SEHNR, CDR2 FQNEAQ (reference sequence). With V trimmed by 7 bases and J by 0 bases, 6 bases remained unmatched. The CDR3 has 14 amino acids.

This clonotype was seen a handful of times. V and J are TRBV7-6 and TRBJ2-7; 7 nucleotides align to TRBD1. CDR1 is SGHVS and CDR2 is FNYEAQ in the germline V gene. This CDR3 is 15 amino acids long. V shed 5 bases, J shed 4 bases, and the junction held 11 bases outside the gene matches. Here the CDR3 reads CASSERQGLGYEQYF. The CDR3 DNA reads TGTGCCAGCAGCGAACGACAGGGCCTCGGGTACGAGCAGTACTTC.

The chain carries TRBV7-4 and TRBJ2-1; D uncertain. Trimming cost V 1 base and J 2 bases, with 9 bases left between them. Germline V CDR1 and CDR2: SGHVT, SQSDAQ. The CDR3 contains 15 residues. The CDR3 bases are TGTGCCAGCAGCTTAGTTACTGATCCCTACAATGAGCAGTTCTTC. Protein product: CASSLVTDPYNEQFF.

This clonotype has at least ten counts. The chain has TRBV7-2 and TRBJ2-1; 16 nucleotides line up with TRBD2. Germline trimming cut 4 bases from V and 0 bases from J; bases unmatched to any gene: 6. CDR3 size: 19 residues. CDR1 SGHTA and CDR2 FQGNSA come from the germline V gene. CDR3: CASSSPGLAGGSSYNEQFF. The CDR3, as DNA: TGTGCCAGCAGCTCTCCGGGACTAGCGGGGGGGAGCTCCTACAATGAGCAGTTCTTC.

V is TRBV4-3 and J is TRBJ1-1; TRBD1 agrees at 9 bases. Germline V gene lookup returns CDR1 LGHNA and CDR2 YSLEER. Unmatched junction bases numbered 5, after V lost 3 bases and J lost 3 bases. CDR3 length equals 15 residues. The CDR3 here is CASSHRDREDTEAFF. The CDR3 coding sequence is TGCGCCAGCAGCCACAGGGACAGGGAGGACACTGAAGCTTTCTTT.

This clonotype has ten or more counts. This chain joins TRBV7-8 and TRBJ2-7; 7 bases are shared with TRBD2. Germline V gives CDR1 SGHVS, CDR2 FQNEAQ. With 0 bases clipped from V and 2 bases from J, the junction kept 7 bases outside the gene matches. The CDR3 has 16 amino acids. CDR3 loop: CASSLALGGGAYEQYF. The CDR3 DNA reads as TGTGCCAGCAGCTTAGCGCTGGGGGGGGGTGCCTACGAGCAGTACTTC.

The table lists this clonotype with many counts. This sequence joins TRBV7-2 and TRBJ2-5; TRBD2 aligns across 7 bases. The V and J ends lost 1 base and 1 base, in that order; junction bases with no gene match: 6. The CDR3 length is 16 residues. Germline V gene data show CDR1 as SGHTA and CDR2 as FQGNSA. The CDR3 bases are TGTGCCAGCAGCTTAGGCACCGGGACTACCCAAGAGACCCAGTACTTC. Translation: CASSLGTGTTQETQYF.

This clonotype was detected a few times. The rearrangement uses TRBV28 and TRBJ1-1; the match to TRBD1 covers 7 bases. This CDR3 comprises 13 residues. Germline CDR1 is MDHEN and CDR2 is SYDVKM. Germline trimming cut 7 bases from V and 9 bases from J; bases unmatched to any gene: 11. The CDR3 nucleotides are TGTGCCAGCATCGGACAGGACCTAGACAAAGCTTTCTTT. This sequence encodes CASIGQDLDKAFF.

This clonotype was counted only a few times. The chain is built from TRBV7-6 and TRBJ1-4; D gene uncertain. Trimming removed 11 bases at V and 7 bases at J, with 14 bases between. The CDR3 is 12 amino acids. Looked up from germline, CDR1 is SGHVS and CDR2 is FNYEAQ. The CDR3: CAVAPTGEKLFF. The CDR3 DNA reads TGTGCCGTCGCCCCGACGGGTGAAAAACTGTTTTTT.